The 29 T cell receptor beta chains below were found in one sample sequenced in a study of blood T cell repertoires in COVID-19. The assay was immunoSEQ multiplex PCR, and TCRdb's table has in-frame clones only and misses some. The data show some 330,000 clones, with over 75% seen just once and less than 6.5% held by the top ten. Sequencing was performed on PBMCs or T cells enriched from blood (not recorded which). These receptors were taken from a man younger than 45 who had recovered from COVID-19.

CDR3 nucleotide sequence: TGTGCCAGCAGTTATGTGCGGGCCGTGGAGGATGGCTACACCTTC. The encoded protein is CASSYVRAVEDGYTF. The chain is built from TRBV6-6 and TRBJ1-2, with D unresolved. Germline V gives CDR1 MNHNY, CDR2 SVGAGI (reference sequence). The CDR3 covers 15 residues. Trimming cost V 3 bases and J 6 bases, with 17 bases left between them.

The V call is TRBV7-9, the J call TRBJ2-5; the match to TRBD2 covers 8 bases. CDR1 is SEHNR and CDR2 is FQNEAQ in the germline V gene (reference sequence). The CDR3 length is 15 residues. V trimming: 5 bases; J trimming: 2 bases; junction bases outside the gene matches: 7. CDR3 nucleotide sequence: TGTGCCAGCAGCCCCCCCGGGAGGGTTCAAGAGACCCAGTACTTC. Encoded protein: CASSPPGRVQETQYF.

The chain carries TRBV2 and TRBJ1-4, with TRBD1 matching 7 bases. The CDR3 has 12 amino acids. V gave up 9 bases and J gave up 8 bases; unmatched junction bases: 6. The germline V gene has CDR1 SNHLY and CDR2 FYNNEI. The CDR3 bases are TGTGCCAGTAGGGGGCTCGGAGAAAAACTGTTTTTT. Its protein is CASRGLGEKLFF. Supplemented by reference TRBV2 and TRBJ1-4, the full variable domain reads EPEVTQTPSHQVTQMGQEVILRCVPISNHLYFYWYRQILGQKVEFLVSFYNNEISEKSEIFDDQFSVERPDGSNFTLKIRSTKLEDSAMYFCASRGLGEKLFFGSGTQLSVL.

This sequence joins TRBV5-6 and TRBJ2-7, with TRBD1 matching 8 bases. Looked up from germline, CDR1 is SGHDT and CDR2 is YYEEEE. The length of the CDR3 is 15 residues. V lost 5 bases, J lost 2 bases, and 9 bases stayed unmatched. Written as DNA, the CDR3 is TGTGCCAGCAGGGTAACCGGGACAGGCCCCTACGAGCAGTACTTC. Its protein is CASRVTGTGPYEQYF.

Worth noting for this clone: This CDR3 is also generated by other DNA sequences in the sample. This chain connects TRBV19 to TRBJ2-1; D ambiguous. V lost 3 bases to trimming and J lost 8 bases, with 5 bases between them. Germline V lookup: CDR1 LNHDA, CDR2 SQIVND (reference sequence). CDR3 length: 11 amino acids. The CDR3 is CASSIRDEQFF. The CDR3 region has the DNA TGTGCCAGTAGTATCCGGGATGAGCAGTTCTTC.

This clone was seen only once. The genes are TRBV19 and TRBJ1-5; 7 nucleotides line up with TRBD1. The CDR3 contains 15 residues. In germline, CDR1 is LNHDA, CDR2 SQIVND (reference sequence). V was pared by 3 bases and J by 1 base, with 3 bases of the junction left unmatched. This CDR3 is CASSIQGESNQPQHF. As DNA, the CDR3 is TGTGCCAGTAGTATCCAGGGGGAAAGCAATCAGCCCCAGCATTTT.

This sequence joins TRBV5-1 and TRBJ2-3, with D tentatively TRBD2 (6 bases). The germline V gene has CDR1 SGHRS and CDR2 YFSETQ. This CDR3 is built from 13 residues. V gave up 2 bases and J gave up 6 bases, with 10 bases separating them. The CDR3: CASSFPGEDTQYF. In DNA form, the CDR3 reads TGCGCCAGCAGCTTTCCGGGGGAGGATACGCAGTATTTT.

The chain employs TRBV6-1 and TRBJ1-6, with D unresolved. Trimming took off 2 bases at V and 4 bases at J, with 12 bases between the two ends. Germline V CDR1 and CDR2: MNHNS, SASEGT. This CDR3 region has 16 residues. This CDR3 reads CASSERLQTYNSPLHF. The CDR3, as DNA: TGTGCCAGCAGTGAAAGGTTGCAGACTTATAATTCACCCCTCCACTTT.

The chain combines TRBV5-1 with TRBJ1-4; 7 bases align to TRBD1. Germline V CDR1 and CDR2: SGHRS, YFSETQ. The CDR3 sequence is 14 residues long. V shed 4 bases, J shed 7 bases, and the junction held 7 bases outside the gene matches. The CDR3 is CASSPGTEFEKLFF. CDR3 nucleotides: TGCGCCAGCAGCCCAGGGACAGAGTTTGAAAAACTGTTTTTT.

The chain combines TRBV29-1 with TRBJ2-3; 8 bases fit TRBD2. This CDR3 contains 17 residues. Germline V CDR1 and CDR2: SQVTM, ANQGSEA. The V and J ends lost 4 bases and 3 bases, in that order; junction bases with no gene match: 15. The CDR3 spells CSVVGSSPGGRTDTQYF. As DNA, the CDR3 is TGCAGCGTTGTTGGGTCGTCTCCGGGGGGGCGTACAGATACGCAGTATTTT.

The genes are TRBV2 and TRBJ2-3; 8 positions agree with TRBD2. V dropped 3 bases and J dropped 3; count of bases not matched to a gene: 8. CDR1 is SNHLY, CDR2 FYNNEI, per germline. The CDR3 has 16 residues. CDR3 region: CASSDGRDLRTDTQYF. The CDR3 region has the DNA TGTGCCAGCAGTGACGGGAGGGACTTACGGACAGATACGCAGTATTTT.

The chain links TRBV7-9 to TRBJ2-6, with unresolved D. With 3 bases removed from V and 3 bases from J, the gap between germline ends came to 9 bases. The CDR3 runs 15 residues. The V gene's germline CDR1 is SEHNR and CDR2 FQNEAQ (reference sequence). The CDR3 sequence: CASSFAEIGANVLTF. Written as DNA, the CDR3 is TGTGCCAGCAGCTTCGCGGAAATTGGGGCCAACGTCCTGACTTTC.

This clone was detected only once. The rearrangement joins TRBV5-1 to TRBJ1-1, with a possible D match to TRBD1 (6 bases). The length of the CDR3 is 15 residues. The V end lost 4 bases, the J end lost 5 bases, and 18 bases lay between the germline ends. CDR1 is SGHRS, CDR2 YFSETQ, per germline. As DNA, the CDR3 is TGCGCCAGCAGCCTTCCTGAACCAGGGGATACTGAAGCTTTCTTT. This encodes CASSLPEPGDTEAFF.

Only a few counts were recorded for this clone. The rearrangement uses TRBV3-1 (or the pseudogene TRBV3-2) and TRBJ2-1, with TRBD2 matching 15 bases. V gave up 4 bases and J gave up 12 bases; unmatched junction bases: 7. CDR1 LGHDT and CDR2 YNNKEL come from the germline V gene (reference sequence). The CDR3 is 15 residues long. CDR3 amino acids: CASSPTGLAGGGQFF. The DNA for the CDR3 is TGTGCCAGCAGCCCCACGGGACTAGCGGGGGGAGGGCAGTTCTTC.

This clone appeared a single time. V is TRBV6-2 or TRBV6-3 and J is TRBJ1-2; 11 bases line up with TRBD1. Germline CDR1 is MNHEY and CDR2 is SVGEGT. The CDR3 has 16 residues. The junction had 13 bases not matched to a gene; V was cut back by 6 bases and J by 7 bases. CDR3 region: CASSPTLGQGASGYTF. CDR3 coding DNA: TGTGCCAGCAGCCCTACCCTCGGACAGGGGGCGAGTGGCTACACCTTC.

The chain carries TRBV10-3 and TRBJ2-7; 8 nucleotides align to TRBD1. The CDR3 length is 16 residues. Trimming removed 2 bases from V and 3 bases from J; junction bases left unmatched: 9. The germline V gene encodes CDR1 ENHRY and CDR2 SYGVKD. The CDR3 region is CAISERPGGANYEQYF. CDR3 bases: TGTGCCATCAGTGAGAGGCCAGGGGGCGCGAACTACGAGCAGTACTTC.

The V gene is TRBV25-1, the J gene TRBJ1-1; D gene unclear. Looked up from germline, CDR1 is MGHDK and CDR2 is SYGVNS. V was trimmed by 8 bases and J by 0 bases, leaving 10 bases between them. CDR3 length: 13 residues. For the CDR3, the DNA is TGTGCCAGCCGTAACATCTTGAACACTGAAGCTTTCTTT. Translating it yields CASRNILNTEAFF.

This clone was counted once. V and J are TRBV24-1 and TRBJ2-1; weak D call: TRBD2 (7 bases). The CDR3 runs to 16 residues. With 4 bases removed from V and 6 bases from J, the gap between germline ends came to 18 bases. Germline V gives CDR1 KGHDR, CDR2 SFDVKD. The CDR3 sequence is CATSDQGGGASNEQFF. The CDR3 nucleotides read TGTGCCACCAGTGACCAAGGGGGGGGCGCAAGCAATGAGCAGTTCTTC.

The chain carries TRBV5-1 and TRBJ1-1; D ambiguous. The V and J ends lost 5 bases and 4 bases respectively, with 12 bases between them. In germline, CDR1 is SGHRS, CDR2 YFSETQ. The CDR3 extends over 13 amino acids. The CDR3 DNA reads TGCGCCAGCAGGGATCTCCGGGGCACTGAAGCTTTCTTT. Translated, it gives CASRDLRGTEAFF.

V is TRBV19 and J is TRBJ1-2; 7 bases map to TRBD1. Germline assignment: CDR1 LNHDA and CDR2 SQIVND (reference sequence). With V trimmed by 9 bases and J by 0 bases, 10 bases remained unmatched. The CDR3 covers 15 residues. CDR3 DNA: TGTGCCAGCCAAAAGACAGGGACCGCTAACTATGGCTACACCTTC. This translates into CASQKTGTANYGYTF.

The rearrangement uses TRBV5-6 and TRBJ1-3; D is perhaps TRBD1 (5 bases). The V end was cut by 3 bases, the J end by 8 bases, with 15 bases between. CDR3 length: 14 residues. Germline V gives CDR1 SGHDT, CDR2 YYEEEE. CDR3 sequence (DNA): TGTGCCAGCAGCTCCAGGGACTTCAGCTACACCATATATTTT. Translated: CASSSRDFSYTIYF. The full variable domain, with the rest looked up from reference TRBV5-6 and TRBJ1-3, is DAGVTQSPTHLIKTRGQQVTLRCSPKSGHDTVSWYQQALGQGPQFIFQYYEEEERQRGNFPDRFSGHQFPNYSSELNVNALLLGDSALYLCASSSRDFSYTIYFGEGSWLTVV.

This clone was recorded only once. The chain has TRBV6-1 and TRBJ2-7, with 12 bases fitting TRBD2. With 1 base clipped from V and 4 bases from J, the junction kept 5 bases outside the gene matches. The CDR3 has 16 amino acids. Germline values: CDR1 MNHNS, CDR2 SASEGT. This CDR3 is CASSEGLAGVFYEQYF. The CDR3 nucleotides read TGTGCCAGCAGTGAAGGACTAGCGGGGGTCTTTTACGAGCAGTACTTC.

The chain is built from TRBV27 and TRBJ1-2, with 7 bases identical to TRBD1. Trimming at V came to 3 bases and at J to 4 bases, leaving 2 bases not matched to a gene. Germline assignment: CDR1 MNHEY and CDR2 SMNVEV (reference sequence). The CDR3 sequence is 13 residues long. CDR3 region: CASSFGQAYGYTF. The CDR3 DNA reads as TGTGCCAGCAGTTTCGGACAGGCCTATGGCTACACCTTC.

CDR3 bases: TGTGCCAGCAGACAAGGGACAGAAGAGACCCAGTACTTC. It is translated as CASRQGTEETQYF. The chain couples TRBV12-3 or TRBV12-4 to TRBJ2-5, with 7 positions matching TRBD1. J gave up 3 bases and V 6 bases, and 4 bases lay outside the gene matches. CDR3 length equals 13 residues.

This chain joins TRBV12-3 or TRBV12-4 and TRBJ1-2; possible D gene TRBD1, 5 bases. V lost 1 base, J lost 8 bases, and 8 bases lay in between. The CDR3 runs 12 residues. The CDR3 sequence: CASSLGGEGYTF. In DNA, the CDR3 is TGTGCCAGCAGTTTAGGGGGCGAGGGCTACACCTTC.

V is TRBV5-6 and J is TRBJ2-7; 13 bases match TRBD2. Germline lookup yields CDR1 SGHDT and CDR2 YYEEEE. With V trimmed by 4 bases and J by 0 bases, 7 bases remained unmatched. The length of the CDR3 is 17 residues. This CDR3 reads CASSPGLAGVPSYEQYF. Written as DNA, the CDR3 is TGTGCCAGCAGCCCCGGACTAGCGGGGGTACCCTCCTACGAGCAGTACTTC.

The rearrangement joins TRBV28 to TRBJ1-5; D ambiguous. CDR1 and CDR2 (germline): MDHEN, SYDVKM. This CDR3 contains 12 residues. Trimming took off 6 bases at V and 7 bases at J, with 10 bases between the two ends. CDR3 sequence: CASRITDQPQHF. In DNA, the CDR3 is TGTGCCAGCAGAATAACAGACCAGCCCCAGCATTTT.

This clone was counted once. The rearrangement joins TRBV7-6 to TRBJ2-5; weak D call: TRBD1 (6 bases). Germline CDR1 reads SGHVS; CDR2 reads FNYEAQ. This CDR3 has 17 residues. V lost 1 base and J 5 bases, leaving 20 bases between the germline ends. As DNA, the CDR3 is TGTGCCAGCAGCTTAGGGTTAGGGGGTACAGGGATGGAGACCCAGTACTTC. This gives the protein CASSLGLGGTGMETQYF.

CDR3 amino acids: CASSLAQGGTATNEKLFF. The CDR3 bases are TGTGCCAGCAGCTTAGCACAGGGGGGGACCGCAACTAATGAAAAACTGTTTTTT. The rearrangement uses TRBV7-9 and TRBJ1-4; 8 nucleotides agree with TRBD1. The ends lost 0 bases at V and 0 bases at J; junction bases unmatched: 6. CDR3 length: 18 amino acids. Germline V gene lookup returns CDR1 SEHNR and CDR2 FQNEAQ (reference sequence).